This T cell receptor beta chain is from a study of blood T cell repertoires in COVID-19. Assay used: immunoSEQ multiplex PCR; TCRdb lists only in-frame clones, some missing. The data contain a few hundred thousand clones, around 88% of them singletons. A Seattle source enrolled patients during active infection and followed them longitudinally. Trimming stripped 3 bases from V and 5 bases from J, with 17 bases between. The CDR3 contains 15 residues. CDR1 SGHAT and CDR2 FQNNGV come from the germline V gene. The J gene is TRBJ2-7, the V gene TRBV11-2; tentatively, D is TRBD2 (6 bases). Sequenced sample: peripheral blood. The clonotype originates from a woman in her fifties or sixties with COVID-19, enrolled during active disease. The DNA of the CDR3 is TGTGCCAGCAGCTTCAAAGGGGCCGGGAGTGACGAGCAGTACTTC. Residues: CASSFKGAGSDEQYF.